This T cell receptor beta chain is from a study of response to subunit inactivated influenza vaccine. Whole-study findings and limits: Authors suggested few new T cells are recruited by each seasonal influenza vaccination.

The table lists this clonotype with a few counts. What it binds is unknown. V dropped 3 bases and J dropped 9 bases, with 27 bases sitting between them. The CDR3 loop spans 18 amino acids. Germline assignment: CDR1 LGHNA and CDR2 YSLEER. TCRdb re-called the RT-PCR reads with MiXCR, one entry per CDR3 protein. Of under 550,000 distinct CDR3 sequences in the sample, approximately 7.3% were seen once. This specimen consisted of PBMCs from blood, obtained roughly 24 months after vaccination. This clonotype originated in a man in his fifties or sixties who received an inactivated influenza vaccine. The chain has TRBV4-3 and TRBJ2-1; possible D gene TRBD2, 6 bases. The CDR3 sequence is CASSQIGRGGTWEGEQFF. CDR3 nucleotides: TGCGCCAGCAGCCAGATAGGACGGGGCGGGACGTGGGAAGGTGAGCAGTTCTTC.